This T cell receptor beta chain derives from a study of T cell repertoires in cytomegalovirus infection. Study-level background: CMV infection and matching HLA type were both indicated by public TCR beta signatures.

Whole-study findings and limits: Cumulative public TCR beta family frequency identified carriers of CMV plus the relevant HLA. Dominating the ex vivo response were HLA-C-restricted CMV-specific TCR beta clonotypes.

This clonotype occurred a few times. What it recognizes is unknown. One entry per CDR3 protein results from TCRdb running MiXCR on the reads. The table has roughly 150,000 distinct CDR3 sequences, 23% seen once. The germline V gene has CDR1 DFQATT and CDR2 SNEGSKA (reference sequence). The CDR3 runs to 17 residues. V shed 3 bases and J shed 1 base, with 19 bases lying between them. Sequences were obtained from PBMCs. The V gene is TRBV20-1, the J gene TRBJ2-1; no clear D gene. This TCR came from a human donor in good health (CMV status not recorded). Some clones in this sample may be carry-over from other donors' samples. This CDR3 reads CSARVYEVRRSYNEQFF. The CDR3 nucleotides read TGCAGTGCTAGGGTTTACGAGGTAAGAAGATCCTACAATGAGCAGTTCTTC.